The 18 T cell receptor beta chains below all came from one sample that was sequenced in a study of T cells in Graves' hyperthyroidism and ophthalmopathy. The TCR beta CDR3 regions underwent amplification using RNA transcripts as the source. An initial round of RT-PCR targeting the TCR CDR3 relied on the HTBI primer set. TCRdb redid the calling of the multiplex PCR reads with MiXCR, one entry per CDR3 protein. The data contain 100,000 to 130,000 distinct CDR3 sequences, about 17% of them singletons. Sequenced material: blood. The receptors originated from a woman in her fifties or sixties with Graves' hyperthyroidism.

This clonotype was recorded at least ten times. V is TRBV2 and J is TRBJ2-1; 10 bases fit TRBD1. V was pared by 5 bases and J by 2 bases, with 3 bases of the junction left unmatched. CDR1 is SNHLY and CDR2 is FYNNEI in the germline V gene. The CDR3 covers 15 residues. CDR3 residues: CASSPGQGPYNEQFF. The CDR3 DNA reads as TGTGCCAGCAGTCCGGGACAGGGGCCCTACAATGAGCAGTTCTTC.

In its sample, this clonotype was seen many times. The genes are TRBV6-1 and TRBJ1-4; D possibly corresponds to TRBD1 (5 bases). This CDR3 has 12 amino acids. The V gene's germline CDR1 is MNHNS and CDR2 SASEGT. V was clipped by 10 bases and J by 6 bases, with 12 bases between them. The CDR3 protein is CAIEGTDEKLFF. In DNA form, the CDR3 reads TGTGCCATCGAGGGGACGGATGAAAAACTGTTTTTT.

The J gene is TRBJ1-2, the V gene TRBV29-1; 9 bases are a match to TRBD1. This CDR3 has 11 residues. Germline lookup yields CDR1 SQVTM and CDR2 ANQGSEA. Trimming cost V 6 bases and J 9 bases; bases outside gene matches: 5. The CDR3 loop is CSVVGQGRYTF. The CDR3 bases are TGCAGCGTGGTAGGACAGGGGCGCTACACCTTC. The full variable domain, in which reference TRBV29-1 and TRBJ1-2 provide the parts outside the CDR3, is SAVISQKPSRDICQRGTSLTIQCQVDSQVTMMFWYRQQPGQSLTLIATANQGSEATYESGFVIDKFPISRPNLTFSTLTVSNMSPEDSSIYLCSVVGQGRYTFGSGTRLTVV.

In this sample, this clonotype turned up many times. This chain uses TRBV20-1 with TRBJ2-2; a weak D match, TRBD2 (6 bases). This CDR3 has 15 residues. The V gene lost 5 bases and the J gene lost 0 bases, with 13 bases spanning the gap. CDR1 and CDR2 (germline): DFQATT, SNEGSKA (reference sequence). The DNA for the CDR3 is TGCAGTGCTGCCGACGGGACTCCGAACACCGGGGAGCTGTTTTTT. The encoded protein is CSAADGTPNTGELFF.

In its sample, this clonotype was seen many times. The V gene is TRBV3-1, the J gene TRBJ2-1; D unresolved. Deletions cut 4 bases from V and 10 bases from J, with 14 bases between. CDR1 and CDR2 from the germline V gene are LGHDT and YNNKEL (reference sequence). This CDR3 region has 13 residues. CDR3 protein: CASSRSSATEQFF. CDR3 in DNA: TGTGCCAGCAGCCGAAGTAGTGCGACGGAGCAGTTCTTC.

In its sample, this clonotype was seen many times. The chain joins TRBV5-1 to TRBJ2-6; a weak D match, TRBD2 (6 bases). V was pared by 5 bases and J by 0 bases, with 21 bases between. Looked up from germline, CDR1 is SGHRS and CDR2 is YFSETQ. The CDR3 covers 19 residues. The CDR3 protein is CASSGISGAANSGANVLTF. For the CDR3, the DNA is TGCGCCAGCAGTGGCATTTCGGGAGCCGCAAACTCTGGGGCCAACGTCCTGACTTTC.

This clonotype came up many times. J is TRBJ1-2 and V is TRBV6-1, with 8 bases matching TRBD1. The V gene end was trimmed by 1 base and the J gene end by 4 bases; junction bases not matched to a gene: 5. CDR1 MNHNS and CDR2 SASEGT come from the germline V gene. The CDR3 runs to 15 residues. CDR3 nucleotides: TGTGCCAGCAGTGAAGTTCGACAGGGGAGCTATGGCTACACCTTC. This encodes CASSEVRQGSYGYTF.

The chain uses TRBV15 and TRBJ2-3, with a weak D call TRBD1 (6 bases). The CDR3 contains 15 residues. With 3 bases removed from V and 3 bases from J, the gap between germline ends came to 13 bases. CDR1 is LNHNV, CDR2 YYDKDF, per germline (reference sequence). The CDR3 sequence: CATSSSPGQTDTQYF. CDR3 sequence (DNA): TGTGCCACCAGCAGCTCACCCGGACAGACAGATACGCAGTATTTT.

This clonotype came up many times. This chain links TRBV2 with TRBJ2-1, with 8 bases aligning to TRBD2. Germline values: CDR1 SNHLY, CDR2 FYNNEI. CDR3 length: 15 amino acids. Trimming took 7 bases from V and 4 from J; bases not matched to a gene: 9. For the CDR3, the DNA is TGTGCCAGCAAAGCCAGCGGGAGAGGTTACAATGAGCAGTTCTTC. It specifies CASKASGRGYNEQFF.

This clonotype came up many times. The CDR3 nucleotides are TGTGCCAGCAGCTTCCGGGTCTTACCCCAGGAGACCCAGTACTTC. It codes for CASSFRVLPQETQYF. The rearrangement links TRBV9 to TRBJ2-5; no clear D. The CDR3 sequence is 15 residues long. The germline V gene encodes CDR1 SGDLS and CDR2 YYNGEE. With 4 bases removed from V and 5 bases from J, the gap between germline ends came to 18 bases.

This chain joins TRBV11-3 and TRBJ2-3, with 13 bases matching TRBD2. The CDR3 consists of 15 residues. J lost 11 bases, V lost 3 bases, and 8 bases had no gene match. Germline V lookup: CDR1 SGHNT, CDR2 YENEEA. CDR3 amino acids: CASSFDGLAGAMQYF. Here the CDR3 DNA reads TGTGCCAGCAGCTTCGACGGACTAGCGGGAGCTATGCAGTATTTT.

The sample holds many counts of this clonotype. The chain is built from TRBV6-2 or TRBV6-3 and TRBJ2-1; possible D gene TRBD1, 5 bases. The CDR3 is 12 residues long. The ends were cut back, 5 bases at V and 7 bases at J, with 9 bases in the middle. The germline gives CDR1 MNHEY, CDR2 SVGEGT. The CDR3 sequence is CASSTRTNEQFF. The CDR3 bases are TGTGCCAGCAGTACCCGGACAAATGAGCAGTTCTTC.

This rearrangement joins TRBV29-1 to TRBJ2-2, with 9 bases aligning to TRBD1. This CDR3 spans 15 amino acids. CDR1 is SQVTM and CDR2 is ANQGSEA in the germline V gene. The V and J ends lost 7 bases and 4 bases, in that order; junction bases with no gene match: 10. CDR3 nucleotide sequence: TGCAGCGGCAGACGGACAGGGGCGGGCACCGGGGAGCTGTTTTTT. Amino acid sequence: CSGRRTGAGTGELFF.

This clonotype was counted at least ten times. J is TRBJ1-6 and V is TRBV6-2 or TRBV6-3; D may be TRBD1 (6 bases). Trimming left V 0 bases short and J 0 bases short, with 12 bases between. CDR3 size: 18 residues. Germline CDR1 is MNHEY and CDR2 is SVGEGT. The CDR3 DNA reads as TGTGCCAGCAGTTACTCGACGGACAGCTACTCCTATAATTCACCCCTCCACTTT. It is translated as CASSYSTDSYSYNSPLHF.

This clonotype was detected many times. The chain combines TRBV5-1 with TRBJ2-7; 7 bases align to TRBD2. Germline CDR1 reads SGHRS; CDR2 reads YFSETQ. Trimming at V came to 6 bases and at J to 0 bases, leaving 12 bases not matched to a gene. CDR3 length: 16 residues. The CDR3: CASTSMGGGSSYEQYF. As DNA, the CDR3 is TGCGCCAGCACCTCCATGGGCGGCGGGAGCTCCTACGAGCAGTACTTC.

In this sample, this clonotype turned up many times. The chain joins TRBV11-2 to TRBJ1-2; D not resolved. This CDR3 region has 15 residues. Per the germline V gene, CDR1 is SGHAT and CDR2 is FQNNGV. V lost 1 base and J lost 0, with 9 bases in between. In nucleotides, the CDR3 is TGTGCCAGCAGCTTAGTTGCGGGGACTAACTATGGCTACACCTTC. Translated, it gives CASSLVAGTNYGYTF.

This clonotype has at least ten counts. The V gene is TRBV18, the J gene TRBJ2-7; the D gene is possibly TRBD1 (6 bases). Germline CDR1 KGHSH, CDR2 LQKENI. This CDR3 has 14 amino acids. The V end lost 3 bases, the J end lost 0 bases, and 9 bases lay between the germline ends. In nucleotides, the CDR3 is TGTGCCAGCTCACCGGGACAAACCTCCTACGAGCAGTACTTC. Translation gives CASSPGQTSYEQYF.

The CDR3 sequence: CASSQAGLAGYTF. CDR3 coding DNA: TGTGCCAGCAGCCAAGCGGGACTAGCTGGCTACACCTTC. The chain is built from TRBV28 and TRBJ1-2, with D possibly TRBD1 on 5 matching bases. The germline V and J ends were trimmed by 6 bases and 7 bases, with 15 bases remaining between them. Germline CDR1 is MDHEN and CDR2 is SYDVKM. The CDR3 extends over 13 amino acids.